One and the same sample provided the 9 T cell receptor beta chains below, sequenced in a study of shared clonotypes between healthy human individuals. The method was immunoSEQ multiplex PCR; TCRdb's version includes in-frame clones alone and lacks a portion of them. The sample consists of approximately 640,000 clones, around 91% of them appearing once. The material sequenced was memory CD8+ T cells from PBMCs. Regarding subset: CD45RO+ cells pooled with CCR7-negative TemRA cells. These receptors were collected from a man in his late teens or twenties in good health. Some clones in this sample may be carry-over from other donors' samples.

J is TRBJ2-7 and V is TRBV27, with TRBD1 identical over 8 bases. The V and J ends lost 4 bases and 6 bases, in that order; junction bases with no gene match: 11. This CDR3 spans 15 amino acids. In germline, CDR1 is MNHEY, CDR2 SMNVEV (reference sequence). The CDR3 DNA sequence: TGTGCCAGCAGTTGGCAGGGGGCCCCCGGAGCCGAGCAGTACTTC. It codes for CASSWQGAPGAEQYF.

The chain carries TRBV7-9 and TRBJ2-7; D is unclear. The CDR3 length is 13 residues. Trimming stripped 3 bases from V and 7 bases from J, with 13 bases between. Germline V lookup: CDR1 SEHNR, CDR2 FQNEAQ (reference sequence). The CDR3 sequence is CASSFGQVGEQYF. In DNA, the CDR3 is TGTGCCAGCAGCTTCGGCCAGGTGGGAGAGCAGTACTTC. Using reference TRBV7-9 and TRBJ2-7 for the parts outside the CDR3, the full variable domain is DTGVSQNPRHKITKRGQNVTFRCDPISEHNRLYWYRQTLGQGPEFLTYFQNEAQLEKSRLLSDRFSAERPKGSFSTLEIQRTEQGDSAMYLCASSFGQVGEQYFGPGTRLTVT.

CDR3 coding DNA: TGTGCCAGCAGCAGCGGGACTCCGATTGGGCAGTACTTC. This gives the protein CASSSGTPIGQYF. The chain links TRBV7-8 to TRBJ2-7, with TRBD2 identical over 7 bases. CDR1 is SGHVS, CDR2 FQNEAQ, per germline. Unmatched junction bases numbered 10, after V lost 5 bases and J lost 9 bases. CDR3 size: 13 residues.

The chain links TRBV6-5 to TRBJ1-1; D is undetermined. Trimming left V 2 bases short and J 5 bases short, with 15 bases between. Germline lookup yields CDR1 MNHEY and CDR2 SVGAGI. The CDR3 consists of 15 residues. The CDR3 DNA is TGTGCCAGCAGTTACGGTCCCCGCCCCACTACTGAAGCTTTCTTT. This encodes CASSYGPRPTTEAFF.

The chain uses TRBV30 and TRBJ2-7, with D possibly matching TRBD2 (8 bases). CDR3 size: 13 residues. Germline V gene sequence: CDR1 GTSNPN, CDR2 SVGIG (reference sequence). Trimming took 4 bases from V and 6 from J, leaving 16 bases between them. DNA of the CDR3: TGTGCCTGGATGGGGACTAGGGGGCTCGAGCAGTACTTC. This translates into CAWMGTRGLEQYF.

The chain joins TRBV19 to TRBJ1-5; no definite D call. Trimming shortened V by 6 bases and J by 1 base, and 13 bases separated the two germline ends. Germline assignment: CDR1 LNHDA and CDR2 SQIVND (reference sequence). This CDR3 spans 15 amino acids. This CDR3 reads CASSQRSGSNQPQHF. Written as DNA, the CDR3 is TGTGCCAGTAGCCAGAGATCGGGAAGCAATCAGCCCCAGCATTTT.

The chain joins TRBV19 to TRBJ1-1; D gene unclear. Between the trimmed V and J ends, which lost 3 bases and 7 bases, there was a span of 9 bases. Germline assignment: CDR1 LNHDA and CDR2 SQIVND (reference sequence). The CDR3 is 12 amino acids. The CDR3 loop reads CASSIVDREAFF. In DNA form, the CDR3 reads TGTGCCAGTAGTATTGTGGATCGTGAAGCTTTCTTT.

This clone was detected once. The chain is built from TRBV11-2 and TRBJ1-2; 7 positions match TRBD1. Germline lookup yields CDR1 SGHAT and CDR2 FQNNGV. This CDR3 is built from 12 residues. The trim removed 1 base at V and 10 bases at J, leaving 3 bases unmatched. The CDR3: CASSLVGQDYTF. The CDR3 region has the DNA TGTGCCAGCAGCTTAGTCGGACAGGACTACACCTTC.

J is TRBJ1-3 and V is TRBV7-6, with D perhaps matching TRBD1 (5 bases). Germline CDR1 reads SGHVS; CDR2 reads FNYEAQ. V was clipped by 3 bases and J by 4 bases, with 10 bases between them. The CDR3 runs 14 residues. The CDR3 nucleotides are TGTGCCAGCAGCTTTCCAGGGCAAGGAAACACCATATATTTT. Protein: CASSFPGQGNTIYF.